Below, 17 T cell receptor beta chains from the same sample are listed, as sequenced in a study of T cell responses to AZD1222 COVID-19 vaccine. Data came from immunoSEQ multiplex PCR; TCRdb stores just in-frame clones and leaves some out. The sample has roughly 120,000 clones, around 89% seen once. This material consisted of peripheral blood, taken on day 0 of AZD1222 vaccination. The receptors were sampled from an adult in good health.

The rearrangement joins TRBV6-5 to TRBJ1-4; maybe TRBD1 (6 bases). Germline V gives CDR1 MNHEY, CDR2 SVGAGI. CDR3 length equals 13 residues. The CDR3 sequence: CATLGGEREKLFF. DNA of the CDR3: TGTGCTACTCTAGGGGGGGAGAGAGAAAAACTGTTTTTT.

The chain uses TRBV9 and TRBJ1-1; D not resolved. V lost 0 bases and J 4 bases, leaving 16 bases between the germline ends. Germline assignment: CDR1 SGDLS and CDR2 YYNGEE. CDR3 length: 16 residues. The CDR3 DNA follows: TGTGCCAGCAGCGTAGGATTAAGTAGAGGCACCACTGAAGCTTTCTTT. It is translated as CASSVGLSRGTTEAFF. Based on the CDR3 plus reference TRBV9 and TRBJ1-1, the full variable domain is DSGVTQTPKHLITATGQRVTLRCSPRSGDLSVYWYQQSLDQGLQFLIQYYNGEERAKGNILERFSAQQFPDLHSELNLSSLELGDSALYFCASSVGLSRGTTEAFFGQGTRLTVV.

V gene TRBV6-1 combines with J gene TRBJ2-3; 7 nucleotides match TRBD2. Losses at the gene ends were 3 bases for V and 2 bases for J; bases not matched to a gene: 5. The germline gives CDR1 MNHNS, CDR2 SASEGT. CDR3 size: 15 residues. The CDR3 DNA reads TGTGCCAGCAGTGATAGTGGGAGGGACACAGATACGCAGTATTTT. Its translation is CASSDSGRDTDTQYF.

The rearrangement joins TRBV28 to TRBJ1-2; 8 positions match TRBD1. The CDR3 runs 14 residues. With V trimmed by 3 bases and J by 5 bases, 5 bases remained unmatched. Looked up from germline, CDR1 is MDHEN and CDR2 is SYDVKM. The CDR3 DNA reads TGTGCCAGCAGTTTTGTGGGACAGGAGTATGGCTACACCTTC. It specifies CASSFVGQEYGYTF.

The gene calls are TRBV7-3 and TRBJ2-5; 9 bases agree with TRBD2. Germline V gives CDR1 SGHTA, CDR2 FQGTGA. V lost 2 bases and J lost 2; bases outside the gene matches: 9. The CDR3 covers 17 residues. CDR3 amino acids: CASSLGFERGEQETQYF. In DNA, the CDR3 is TGTGCCAGCAGCTTAGGTTTCGAGCGGGGGGAACAAGAGACCCAGTACTTC.

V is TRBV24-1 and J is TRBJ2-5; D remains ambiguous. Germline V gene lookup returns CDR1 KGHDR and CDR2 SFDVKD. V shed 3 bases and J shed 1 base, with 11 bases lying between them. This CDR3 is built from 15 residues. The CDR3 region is CATSDPGRVQETQYF. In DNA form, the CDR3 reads TGTGCCACCAGTGATCCCGGACGGGTCCAAGAGACCCAGTACTTC.

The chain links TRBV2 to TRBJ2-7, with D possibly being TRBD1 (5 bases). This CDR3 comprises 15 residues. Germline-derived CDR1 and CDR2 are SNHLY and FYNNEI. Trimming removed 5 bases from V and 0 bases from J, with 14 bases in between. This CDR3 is CASSLQVLLSYEQYF. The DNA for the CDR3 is TGTGCCAGCAGTCTACAGGTATTACTCTCCTACGAGCAGTACTTC.

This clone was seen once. CDR3 protein: CASSQFRDTEAFF. The CDR3 DNA is TGCGCCAGCAGCCAATTCAGGGACACTGAAGCTTTCTTT. This chain links TRBV4-1 with TRBJ1-1; possible D gene TRBD1, 5 bases. Germline CDR1 and CDR2: MGHRA and YSYEKL. V lost 2 bases and J 3 bases, leaving 7 bases between the germline ends. This CDR3 has 13 amino acids.

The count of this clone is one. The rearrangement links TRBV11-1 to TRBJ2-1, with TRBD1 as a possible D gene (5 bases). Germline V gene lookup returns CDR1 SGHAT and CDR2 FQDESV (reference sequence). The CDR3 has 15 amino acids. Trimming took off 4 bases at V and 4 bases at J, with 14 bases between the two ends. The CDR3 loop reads CASSSMIRQYNEQFF. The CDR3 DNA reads TGTGCCAGCAGCTCGATGATCCGACAGTACAATGAGCAGTTCTTC.

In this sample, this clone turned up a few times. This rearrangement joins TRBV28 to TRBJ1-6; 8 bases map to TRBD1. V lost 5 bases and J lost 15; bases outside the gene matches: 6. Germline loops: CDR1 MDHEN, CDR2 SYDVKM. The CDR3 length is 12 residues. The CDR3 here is CASSGTGGHLHF. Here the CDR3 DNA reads TGTGCCAGCAGTGGGACAGGAGGCCACCTCCACTTT.

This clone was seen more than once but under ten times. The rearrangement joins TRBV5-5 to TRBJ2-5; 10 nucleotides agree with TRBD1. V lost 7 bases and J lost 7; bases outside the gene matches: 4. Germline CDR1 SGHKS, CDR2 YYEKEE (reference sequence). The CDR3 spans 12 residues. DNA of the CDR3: TGTGCCAGCGCGGACAGGGGGGGGACCCAGTACTTC. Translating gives CASADRGGTQYF. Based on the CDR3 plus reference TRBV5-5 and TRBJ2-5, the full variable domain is DAGVTQSPTHLIKTRGQQVTLRCSPISGHKSVSWYQQVLGQGPQFIFQYYEKEERGRGNFPDRFSARQFPNYSSELNVNALLLGDSALYLCASADRGGTQYFGPGTRLLVL.

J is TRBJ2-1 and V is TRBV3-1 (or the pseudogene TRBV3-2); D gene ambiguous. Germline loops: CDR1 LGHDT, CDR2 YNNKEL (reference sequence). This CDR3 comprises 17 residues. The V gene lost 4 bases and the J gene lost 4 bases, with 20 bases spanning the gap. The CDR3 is CASSPLLLEFEYNEQFF. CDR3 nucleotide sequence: TGTGCCAGCAGCCCGCTTCTTTTAGAGTTCGAGTACAATGAGCAGTTCTTC.

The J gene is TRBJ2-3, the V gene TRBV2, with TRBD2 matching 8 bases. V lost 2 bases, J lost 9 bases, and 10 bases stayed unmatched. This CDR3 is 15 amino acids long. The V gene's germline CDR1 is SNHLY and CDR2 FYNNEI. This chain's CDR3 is CASSERGGDLGTQYF. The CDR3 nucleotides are TGTGCCAGCAGTGAACGGGGGGGTGACTTAGGGACGCAGTATTTT. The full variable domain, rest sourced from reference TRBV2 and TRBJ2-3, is EPEVTQTPSHQVTQMGQEVILRCVPISNHLYFYWYRQILGQKVEFLVSFYNNEISEKSEIFDDQFSVERPDGSNFTLKIRSTKLEDSAMYFCASSERGGDLGTQYFGPGTRLTVL.

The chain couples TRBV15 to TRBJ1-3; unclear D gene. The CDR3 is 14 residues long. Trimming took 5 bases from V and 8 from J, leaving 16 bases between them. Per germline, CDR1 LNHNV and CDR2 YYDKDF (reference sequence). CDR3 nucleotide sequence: TGTGCCACCAGCCATGACCTAGAGGGAGACACCATATATTTT. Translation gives CATSHDLEGDTIYF.

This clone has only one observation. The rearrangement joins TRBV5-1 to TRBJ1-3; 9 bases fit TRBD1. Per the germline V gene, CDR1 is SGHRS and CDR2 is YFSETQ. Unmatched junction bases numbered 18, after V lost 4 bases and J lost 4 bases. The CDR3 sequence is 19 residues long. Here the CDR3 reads CASSAVRDREPKGGNTIYF. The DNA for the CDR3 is TGCGCCAGCAGCGCGGTACGGGACAGGGAGCCGAAGGGGGGAAACACCATATATTTT.

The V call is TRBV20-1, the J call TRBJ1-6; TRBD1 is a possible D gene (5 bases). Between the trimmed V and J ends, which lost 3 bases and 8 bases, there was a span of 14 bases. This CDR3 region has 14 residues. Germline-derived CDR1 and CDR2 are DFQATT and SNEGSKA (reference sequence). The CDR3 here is CSASPDMTYSPLHF. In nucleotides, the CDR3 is TGCAGTGCTAGTCCGGACATGACCTATTCACCCCTCCACTTT.

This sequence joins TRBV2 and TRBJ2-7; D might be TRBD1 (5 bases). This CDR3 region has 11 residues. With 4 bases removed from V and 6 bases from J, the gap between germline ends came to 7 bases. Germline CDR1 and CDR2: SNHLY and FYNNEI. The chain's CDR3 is CASSAGLEQYF. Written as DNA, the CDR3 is TGTGCCAGCAGTGCAGGGCTCGAGCAGTACTTC.